These 29 T cell receptor beta chains originate from one sample sequenced in a study of shared clonotypes between healthy human individuals. CD45RO negativity and positive selection for CCR7 defined naive CD8 cells, a population that excluded terminally differentiated effector memory CD45RA+ cells. Only in-frame clones appear in the TCRdb table, and some are missing; sequencing was by immunoSEQ multiplex PCR. The data show 800,000 or so clones, 90% to 97% seen once. The sample consisted of naive CD8+ T cells sorted from blood. The receptors derive from a man aged 30 to 39 in good health.

V is TRBV7-9 and J is TRBJ1-4; 7 bases agree with TRBD1. The length of the CDR3 is 19 residues. The ends lost 2 bases at V and 2 bases at J; junction bases unmatched: 14. The germline gives CDR1 SEHNR, CDR2 FQNEAQ (reference sequence). DNA of the CDR3: TGTGCCAGCAGCTTAAACCTTCGGAAGCCGGGACAGACTAATGAAAAACTGTTTTTT. Translating it yields CASSLNLRKPGQTNEKLFF.

The V gene is TRBV10-3, the J gene TRBJ2-7; 10 bases fit TRBD2. Per the germline V gene, CDR1 is ENHRY and CDR2 is SYGVKD. The CDR3 contains 16 residues. V dropped 4 bases and J dropped 3; count of bases not matched to a gene: 9. CDR3 bases: TGTGCCATCAGTGCCTCCGGGTGGACTAGCGGCTACGAGCAGTACTTC. It yields the protein CAISASGWTSGYEQYF.

The V and J genes are TRBV18 and TRBJ2-3; 8 positions agree with TRBD2. The V segment lost 0 bases and the J segment 9 bases; nucleotides outside the gene matches: 5. Germline CDR1 and CDR2: KGHSH and LQKENI. The CDR3 is 14 amino acids. The CDR3 DNA reads TGTGCCAGCTCACCACCCCCGGGACTAGGAACGCAGTATTTT. It translates to CASSPPPGLGTQYF.

The chain employs TRBV5-4 and TRBJ2-1; D not resolved. Germline V lookup: CDR1 SGHNT, CDR2 YYREEE (reference sequence). Trimming removed 6 bases at V and 5 bases at J, with 9 bases between. CDR3 size: 12 residues. CDR3 in amino acids: CASISIHNEQFF. DNA of the CDR3: TGTGCCAGCATCTCGATTCACAATGAGCAGTTCTTC.

This rearrangement joins TRBV14 to TRBJ2-7; either TRBD1 or TRBD2 may supply D (5 bases each). Germline V gene sequence: CDR1 SGHDN, CDR2 FVKESK. The CDR3 spans 21 residues. Trimming took 2 bases from V and 0 from J, leaving 29 bases between them. In DNA form, the CDR3 reads TGTGCCAGCAGCCAACCTTTTGTATCGCCCGGGACCGTAATCCCCTCCTACGAGCAGTACTTC. Translation: CASSQPFVSPGTVIPSYEQYF. Combining the CDR3 with reference TRBV14 and TRBJ2-7 gives the whole variable domain EAGVTQFPSHSVIEKGQTVTLRCDPISGHDNLYWYRRVMGKEIKFLLHFVKESKQDESGMPNNRFLAERTGGTYSTLKVQPAELEDSGVYFCASSQPFVSPGTVIPSYEQYFGPGTRLTVT.

V and J are TRBV2 and TRBJ2-4, with 7 bases aligning to TRBD1. From germline, CDR1 is SNHLY and CDR2 FYNNEI. The length of the CDR3 is 14 residues. The V segment lost 6 bases and the J segment 2 bases; nucleotides outside the gene matches: 4. This CDR3 is CASRSTGTKNIQYF. The CDR3 region has the DNA TGTGCCAGCAGATCGACAGGGACCAAAAACATTCAGTACTTC.

The V call is TRBV9, the J call TRBJ2-3; 7 nucleotides align to TRBD2. Looked up from germline, CDR1 is SGDLS and CDR2 is YYNGEE. There are 15 residues in the CDR3. Germline trimming cut 0 bases from V and 4 bases from J; bases unmatched to any gene: 5. For the CDR3, the DNA is TGTGCCAGCAGCGTAGCTCTGGCGGGAGCAGATACGCAGTATTTT. Amino acids: CASSVALAGADTQYF. The whole variable domain, remainder taken from reference TRBV9 and TRBJ2-3, is DSGVTQTPKHLITATGQRVTLRCSPRSGDLSVYWYQQSLDQGLQFLIQYYNGEERAKGNILERFSAQQFPDLHSELNLSSLELGDSALYFCASSVALAGADTQYFGPGTRLTVL.

The chain has TRBV7-2 and TRBJ2-7; 15 bases are a match to TRBD2. V lost 5 bases, J lost 1 base, and 12 bases stayed unmatched. The CDR3 is made up of 19 amino acids. CDR1 and CDR2 from the germline V gene are SGHTA and FQGNSA. The CDR3 DNA follows: TGTGCCAGCAGCCTGGGACTAGCGGGAGGCTCCGTGGGTTCCTACGAGCAGTACTTC. Protein product: CASSLGLAGGSVGSYEQYF.

The V call is TRBV14, the J call TRBJ2-1; D unresolved. V was clipped by 0 bases and J by 3 bases, with 3 bases between them. CDR1 SGHDN and CDR2 FVKESK come from the germline V gene. This CDR3 comprises 13 residues. The CDR3 DNA reads as TGTGCCAGCAGCCAAGATAACTACAATGAGCAGTTCTTC. This gives the protein CASSQDNYNEQFF.

The chain links TRBV7-9 to TRBJ2-3, with TRBD2 matching over 10 bases. Losses at the gene ends were 0 bases for V and 4 bases for J; bases not matched to a gene: 13. From germline, CDR1 is SEHNR and CDR2 FQNEAQ (reference sequence). The CDR3 runs 19 residues. The DNA for the CDR3 is TGTGCCAGCAGCTTAGCGTTCGGTTGGACTAGCGGCCCCGCAGATACGCAGTATTTT. It specifies CASSLAFGWTSGPADTQYF.

As regards this clone: This specimen includes other DNA sequences encoding the same CDR3. The V call is TRBV9, the J call TRBJ2-5; 7 bases agree with TRBD1. The V and J ends lost 0 bases and 1 base, in that order; junction bases with no gene match: 3. The CDR3 extends over 15 amino acids. Germline V gene lookup returns CDR1 SGDLS and CDR2 YYNGEE. The CDR3 region is CASSVGGTAQETQYF. The DNA for the CDR3 is TGTGCCAGCAGCGTAGGGGGGACAGCCCAAGAGACCCAGTACTTC.

The chain has TRBV5-1 and TRBJ2-3; D ambiguous. This CDR3 comprises 15 residues. V was pared by 5 bases and J by 3 bases, with 16 bases between. Germline lookup yields CDR1 SGHRS and CDR2 YFSETQ. The CDR3 is CASSEIVVGTDTQYF. CDR3 in DNA: TGCGCCAGCAGTGAGATAGTCGTAGGTACAGATACGCAGTATTTT. The full variable domain, with the rest looked up from reference TRBV5-1 and TRBJ2-3, is KAGVTQTPRYLIKTRGQQVTLSCSPISGHRSVSWYQQTPGQGLQFLFEYFSETQRNKGNFPGRFSGRQFSNSRSEMNVSTLELGDSALYLCASSEIVVGTDTQYFGPGTRLTVL.

The chain recombines TRBV9 with TRBJ1-2; 7 bases are a match to TRBD1. The CDR3 consists of 13 residues. CDR1 and CDR2 (germline): SGDLS, YYNGEE. V lost 5 bases, J lost 6 bases, and 7 bases stayed unmatched. This chain's CDR3 is CASRGDRPDGYTF. In DNA, the CDR3 is TGTGCCAGCAGGGGGGACAGACCTGATGGCTACACCTTC. The variable domain in full, with the rest retrieved from reference TRBV9 and TRBJ1-2, is DSGVTQTPKHLITATGQRVTLRCSPRSGDLSVYWYQQSLDQGLQFLIQYYNGEERAKGNILERFSAQQFPDLHSELNLSSLELGDSALYFCASRGDRPDGYTFGSGTRLTVV.

This chain connects TRBV29-1 to TRBJ2-1; D is unclear. CDR3 size: 15 residues. V was pared by 7 bases and J by 3 bases, with 19 bases between. Germline V gene data show CDR1 as SQVTM and CDR2 as ANQGSEA. CDR3 sequence reads: CSAEEAGMVYNEQFF. CDR3 nucleotides: TGCAGCGCAGAAGAGGCCGGTATGGTCTACAATGAGCAGTTCTTC.

The chain uses TRBV18 and TRBJ2-2; D is unclear. This CDR3 is 11 amino acids long. Looked up from germline, CDR1 is KGHSH and CDR2 is LQKENI. Trimming stripped 5 bases from V and 6 bases from J, with 4 bases between. As DNA, the CDR3 is TGTGCCAGCTCATGGGCCGGGGAGCTGTTTTTT. It specifies CASSWAGELFF.

The chain recombines TRBV5-4 with TRBJ2-1; D gene unclear. The CDR3 runs to 18 residues. V was clipped by 2 bases and J by 2 bases, with 20 bases between them. Germline V gene lookup returns CDR1 SGHNT and CDR2 YYREEE (reference sequence). The CDR3 reads CASSLEGSQLLTYNEQFF. The CDR3 DNA reads as TGTGCCAGCAGCTTAGAAGGCAGTCAGTTATTAACCTACAATGAGCAGTTCTTC.

The genes are TRBV7-9 and TRBJ2-5; D is perhaps TRBD1 or TRBD2 (5 bases each). V gave up 5 bases and J gave up 2 bases, with 12 bases separating them. This CDR3 region has 14 residues. Germline loops: CDR1 SEHNR, CDR2 FQNEAQ (reference sequence). CDR3 nucleotide sequence: TGTGCCAGCAGCGCTAGGGACGTTCAAGAGACCCAGTACTTC. Translation gives CASSARDVQETQYF.

A remark on this clone: The same CDR3 arises from other DNA sequences in this sample as well. V and J are TRBV5-1 and TRBJ2-7, with 7 positions matching TRBD1. Per the germline V gene, CDR1 is SGHRS and CDR2 is YFSETQ. The CDR3 covers 14 residues. V lost 3 bases to trimming and J lost 0 bases; unmatched junction nucleotides: 3. CDR3 nucleotide sequence: TGCGCCAGCAGCTCCCGACAGGGCTCCTACGAGCAGTACTTC. This translates into CASSSRQGSYEQYF. The variable domain in full, with the rest retrieved from reference TRBV5-1 and TRBJ2-7, is KAGVTQTPRYLIKTRGQQVTLSCSPISGHRSVSWYQQTPGQGLQFLFEYFSETQRNKGNFPGRFSGRQFSNSRSEMNVSTLELGDSALYLCASSSRQGSYEQYFGPGTRLTVT.

The chain combines TRBV27 with TRBJ1-4; no clear D. CDR1 and CDR2 (germline): MNHEY, SMNVEV (reference sequence). V shed 3 bases and J shed 3 bases, with 11 bases lying between them. There are 15 residues in the CDR3. CDR3 sequence: CASSLRRNANEKLFF. CDR3 in DNA: TGTGCCAGCAGTTTGCGAAGGAATGCTAATGAAAAACTGTTTTTT. The whole variable domain, remainder taken from reference TRBV27 and TRBJ1-4, is EAQVTQNPRYLITVTGKKLTVTCSQNMNHEYMSWYRQDPGLGLRQIYYSMNVEVTDKGDVPEGYKVSRKEKRNFPLILESPSPNQTSLYFCASSLRRNANEKLFFGSGTQLSVL.

The chain has TRBV7-6 and TRBJ1-5; the D is unclear. The CDR3 contains 15 residues. Trimming shortened V by 1 base and J by 0 bases, and 7 bases separated the two germline ends. CDR1 is SGHVS, CDR2 FNYEAQ, per germline. In DNA, the CDR3 is TGTGCCAGCAGCTTAGACGGCAGTAGCAATCAGCCCCAGCATTTT. This encodes CASSLDGSSNQPQHF.

The chain couples TRBV5-8 to TRBJ2-1; tentatively, D is TRBD1 (5 bases). The CDR3 has 18 residues. The V end was cut by 3 bases, the J end by 8 bases, with 27 bases between. Germline CDR1 and CDR2: SGHTS and YDEGEE. The DNA of the CDR3 is TGTGCCAGCAGCTACCCTCCCCCATCTGAGCCAGACAGCGATGAGCAGTTCTTC. Amino acids: CASSYPPPSEPDSDEQFF.

This rearrangement joins TRBV10-3 to TRBJ2-7; 12 bases are shared with TRBD1. From germline, CDR1 is ENHRY and CDR2 SYGVKD. This CDR3 has 13 amino acids. Trimming cost V 5 bases and J 6 bases; bases outside gene matches: 2. In DNA, the CDR3 is TGTGCCATCAGTTGGGACAGGGGGCGCGAGCAGTACTTC. Translated, it gives CAISWDRGREQYF.

The rearrangement joins TRBV18 to TRBJ2-7; a possible D gene is TRBD1 (6 bases). Germline V CDR1 and CDR2: KGHSH, LQKENI. This CDR3 spans 15 amino acids. Trimming took off 3 bases at V and 1 base at J, with 13 bases between the two ends. The CDR3: CASSPEDRPSYEQYF. The CDR3, as DNA: TGTGCCAGCTCACCTGAAGACAGGCCTTCCTACGAGCAGTACTTC.

A note on this clone: At the DNA level, this CDR3 is encoded by other sequences in the same sample as well. This chain joins TRBV5-1 and TRBJ2-5; the match to TRBD2 covers 11 bases. There are 15 residues in the CDR3. V shed 0 bases, J shed 2 bases, and the junction held 0 bases outside the gene matches. Germline V gene sequence: CDR1 SGHRS, CDR2 YFSETQ. The CDR3 region has the DNA TGCGCCAGCAGCTTGGGGACTAGCGGGCAAGAGACCCAGTACTTC. Translated, it gives CASSLGTSGQETQYF. Full variable domain (missing parts from reference TRBV5-1 and TRBJ2-5): KAGVTQTPRYLIKTRGQQVTLSCSPISGHRSVSWYQQTPGQGLQFLFEYFSETQRNKGNFPGRFSGRQFSNSRSEMNVSTLELGDSALYLCASSLGTSGQETQYFGPGTRLLVL.

The chain recombines TRBV7-6 with TRBJ2-7; tentatively, D is TRBD1 (6 bases). CDR3 size: 13 residues. From germline, CDR1 is SGHVS and CDR2 FNYEAQ. Trimming removed 5 bases from V and 6 bases from J, with 14 bases in between. The CDR3 DNA reads TGTGCCAGCAGCCCAGGCAGGGGCGGCGAGCAGTACTTC. Encoded protein: CASSPGRGGEQYF.

Note on this clone: Other DNA sequences in the sample encode the same CDR3. The genes are TRBV4-1 and TRBJ1-5; weak D call: TRBD1 (6 bases). The CDR3 is 14 residues long. CDR1 MGHRA and CDR2 YSYEKL come from the germline V gene. Trimming removed 1 base from V and 6 bases from J, with 10 bases in between. CDR3 protein: CASSQVRGGQPQHF. The CDR3 DNA sequence: TGCGCCAGCAGCCAAGTCAGGGGTGGTCAGCCCCAGCATTTT.

J is TRBJ1-1 and V is TRBV14; the D is unclear. This CDR3 region has 14 residues. The V end was cut by 3 bases, the J end by 0 bases, with 8 bases between. Germline-derived CDR1 and CDR2 are SGHDN and FVKESK. CDR3 in DNA: TGTGCCAGCAGCCAGATTTCGGTGAACACTGAAGCTTTCTTT. It translates to CASSQISVNTEAFF.

The chain uses TRBV9 and TRBJ1-2; 8 bases align to TRBD1. The CDR3 has 14 amino acids. Germline-derived CDR1 and CDR2 are SGDLS and YYNGEE. V lost 3 bases and J lost 4; bases outside the gene matches: 5. The CDR3 sequence: CASSASGGPYGYTF. CDR3 sequence (DNA): TGTGCCAGCAGCGCCTCAGGGGGCCCCTATGGCTACACCTTC.

The chain combines TRBV13 with TRBJ2-2, with D possibly matching TRBD1 (6 bases). Germline CDR1 and CDR2: PRHDT and FYEKMQ (reference sequence). The CDR3 is 13 residues long. Trimming pared 7 bases from V and 8 bases from J, leaving 14 bases between. The CDR3 here is CASTLQQGGELFF. The CDR3, as DNA: TGTGCCAGCACCCTCCAACAGGGTGGGGAGCTGTTTTTT.